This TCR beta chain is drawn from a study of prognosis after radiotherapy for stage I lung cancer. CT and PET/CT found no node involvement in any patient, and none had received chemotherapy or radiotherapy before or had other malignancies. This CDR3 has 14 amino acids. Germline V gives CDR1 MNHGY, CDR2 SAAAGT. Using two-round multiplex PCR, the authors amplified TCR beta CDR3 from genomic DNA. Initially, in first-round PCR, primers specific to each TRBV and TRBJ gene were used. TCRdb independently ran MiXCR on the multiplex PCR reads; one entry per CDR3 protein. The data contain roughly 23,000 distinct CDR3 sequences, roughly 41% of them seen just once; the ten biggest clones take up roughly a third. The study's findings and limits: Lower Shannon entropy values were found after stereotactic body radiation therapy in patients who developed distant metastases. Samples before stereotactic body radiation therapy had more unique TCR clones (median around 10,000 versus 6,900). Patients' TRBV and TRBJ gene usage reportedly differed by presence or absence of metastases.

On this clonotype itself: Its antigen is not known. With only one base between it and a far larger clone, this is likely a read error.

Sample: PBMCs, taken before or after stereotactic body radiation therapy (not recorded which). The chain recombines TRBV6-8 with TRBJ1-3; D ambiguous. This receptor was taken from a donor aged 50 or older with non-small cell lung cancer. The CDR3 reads CSSRLRTVGNTIYF. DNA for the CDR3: TGTTCCAGCAGGTTAAGGACGGTTGGAAACACCATATATTTT.